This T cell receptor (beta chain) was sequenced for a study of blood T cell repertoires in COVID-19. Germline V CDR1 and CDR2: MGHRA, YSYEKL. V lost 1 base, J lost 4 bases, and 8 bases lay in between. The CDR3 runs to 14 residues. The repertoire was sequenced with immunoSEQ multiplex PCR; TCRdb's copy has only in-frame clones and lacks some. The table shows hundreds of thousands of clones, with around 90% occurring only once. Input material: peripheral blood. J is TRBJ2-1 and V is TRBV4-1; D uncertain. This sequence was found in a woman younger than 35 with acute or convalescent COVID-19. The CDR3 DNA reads TGCGCCAGCAGCCAAGTTGCCCAGTACAATGAGCAGTTCTTC. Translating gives CASSQVAQYNEQFF.